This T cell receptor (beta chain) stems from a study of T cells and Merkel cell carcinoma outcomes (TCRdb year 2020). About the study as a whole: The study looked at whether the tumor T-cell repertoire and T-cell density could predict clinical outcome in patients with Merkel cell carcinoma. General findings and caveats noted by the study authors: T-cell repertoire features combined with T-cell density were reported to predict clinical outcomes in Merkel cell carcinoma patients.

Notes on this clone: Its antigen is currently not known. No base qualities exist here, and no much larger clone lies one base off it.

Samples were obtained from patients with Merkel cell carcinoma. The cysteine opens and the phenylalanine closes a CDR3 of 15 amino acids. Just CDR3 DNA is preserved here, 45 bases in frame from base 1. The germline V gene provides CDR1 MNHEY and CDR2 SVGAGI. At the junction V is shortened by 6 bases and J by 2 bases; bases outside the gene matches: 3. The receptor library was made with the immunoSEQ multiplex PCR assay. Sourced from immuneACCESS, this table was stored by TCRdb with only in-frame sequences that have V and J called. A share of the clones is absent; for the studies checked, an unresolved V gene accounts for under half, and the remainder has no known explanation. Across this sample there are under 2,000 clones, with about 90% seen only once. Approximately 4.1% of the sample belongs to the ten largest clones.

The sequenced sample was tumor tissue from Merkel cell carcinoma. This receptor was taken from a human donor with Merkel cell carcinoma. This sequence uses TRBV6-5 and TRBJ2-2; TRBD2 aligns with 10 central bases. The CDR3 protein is CASRSGGVNTGELFF. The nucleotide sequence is TGTGCCAGCAGAAGCGGGGGGGTAAACACCGGGGAGCTGTTTTTT.